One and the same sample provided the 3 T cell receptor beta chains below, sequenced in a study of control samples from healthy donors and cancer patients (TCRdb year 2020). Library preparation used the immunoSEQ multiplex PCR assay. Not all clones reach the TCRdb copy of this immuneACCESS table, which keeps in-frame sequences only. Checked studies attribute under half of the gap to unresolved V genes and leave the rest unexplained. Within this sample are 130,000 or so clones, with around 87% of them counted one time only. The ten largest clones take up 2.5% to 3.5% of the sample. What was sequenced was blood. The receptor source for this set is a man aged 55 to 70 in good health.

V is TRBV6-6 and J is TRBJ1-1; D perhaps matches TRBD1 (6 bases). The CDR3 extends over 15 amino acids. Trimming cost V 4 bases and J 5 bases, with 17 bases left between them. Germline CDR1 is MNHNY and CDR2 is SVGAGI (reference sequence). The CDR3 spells CASSSLQGGGTEAFF. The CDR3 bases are TGTGCCAGCAGTTCCCTACAGGGCGGGGGGACTGAAGCTTTCTTT.

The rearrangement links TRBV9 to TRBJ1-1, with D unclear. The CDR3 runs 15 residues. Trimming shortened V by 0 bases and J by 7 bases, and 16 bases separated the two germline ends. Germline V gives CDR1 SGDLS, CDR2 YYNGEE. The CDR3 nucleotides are TGTGCCAGCAGCGTAGCGCCCCATGTGTCGGATGAAGCTTTCTTT. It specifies CASSVAPHVSDEAFF.

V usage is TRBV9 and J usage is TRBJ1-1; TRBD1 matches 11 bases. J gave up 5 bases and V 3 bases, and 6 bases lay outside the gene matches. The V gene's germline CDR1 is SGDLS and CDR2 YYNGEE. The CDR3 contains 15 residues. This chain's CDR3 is CASSALGQGATEAFF. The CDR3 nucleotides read TGTGCCAGCAGCGCGCTAGGACAGGGGGCGACTGAAGCTTTCTTT.